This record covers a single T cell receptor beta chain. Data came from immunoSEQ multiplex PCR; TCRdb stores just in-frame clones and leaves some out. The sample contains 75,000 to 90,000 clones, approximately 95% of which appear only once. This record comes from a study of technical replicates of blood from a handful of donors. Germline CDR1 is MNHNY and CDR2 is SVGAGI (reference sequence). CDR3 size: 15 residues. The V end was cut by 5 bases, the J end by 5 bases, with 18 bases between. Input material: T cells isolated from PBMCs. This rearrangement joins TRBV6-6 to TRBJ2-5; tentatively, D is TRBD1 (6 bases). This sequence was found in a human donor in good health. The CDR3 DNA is TGTGCCAGCAGTCAACTATCGGGACAAAGGGAGACCCAGTACTTC. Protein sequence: CASSQLSGQRETQYF.